The clone carrying this T cell receptor (beta chain) has at least ten counts. Its target is unknown. TCRdb re-derived calls from the reads in MiXCR, one entry per CDR3 protein. Among about 460,000 distinct CDR3 sequences listed, around 11% were seen once. The V end was cut by 1 base, the J end by 4 bases, with 8 bases between. CDR1 is SGHVS and CDR2 is FQNEAQ in the germline V gene. The CDR3 spans 13 residues. The data derive from a study of T cell repertoires in cytomegalovirus infection. Study context: Evidence of both CMV infection and a matching HLA type came from public TCR beta signatures.

Study-wide points: The cumulative frequency of public TCR beta families distinguished individuals who carried CMV together with the relevant HLA. The ex vivo response showed dominance by HLA-C-restricted CMV-specific TCR beta clonotypes.

This receptor was taken from a human donor in good health (CMV status not recorded). Some clones in this sample may be carry-over from other donors' samples. Material: PBMCs. The V gene is TRBV7-8, the J gene TRBJ2-7; the D gene is possibly TRBD2 (5 bases). The CDR3 DNA is TGTGCCAGCAGCTTAGACAGACTATACGAGCAGTACTTC. Its translation is CASSLDRLYEQYF. The whole variable domain, remainder taken from reference TRBV7-8 and TRBJ2-7, is GAGVSQSPRYKVAKRGQDVALRCDPISGHVSLFWYQQALGQGPEFLTYFQNEAQLDKSGLPSDRFFAERPEGSVSTLKIQRTQQEDSAVYLCASSLDRLYEQYFGPGTRLTVT.